These T cell receptor beta chains were read from a single sample in a study of OX40 agonist ivuxolimab in advanced cancers. Sequencing was performed with immunoSEQ multiplex PCR; in TCRdb, only in-frame clones are kept and a portion is missing. The table shows 64,000 or so clones, with 75% to 85% occurring only once. Sample: CD4+ or CD8+ T cells sorted from blood, taken in a trial of the OX40 agonist ivuxolimab. These receptors originate from an adult with an advanced solid tumor such as melanoma, head and neck, liver or kidney cancer. Each CDR3 is given with its conserved first and last residue. D genes are given only for firm matches. The size entry is marked missing in some rows and otherwise reads once, few, many or a size class.

D gene | J gene | clone size | V gene | CDR3 protein | CDR3 DNA
NA | TRBJ2-2 | NA | TRBV6-5 | CASSYMDTGELFF | TGTGCCAGCAGTTACATGGACACCGGGGAGCTGTTTTTT
TRBD1 | TRBJ1-1 | NA | TRBV30 | CAWRPGQGGLRDTEAFF | TGTGCCTGGAGACCAGGCCAGGGGGGGCTGAGAGACACTGAAGCTTTCTTT
NA | TRBJ1-3 | NA | TRBV7-2 | CASSNDGGPGNTIYF | TGTGCCAGCAGCAACGACGGAGGGCCTGGAAACACCATATATTTT
NA | TRBJ2-3 | NA | TRBV30 | CAWNSEGSTDTQYF | TGTGCCTGGAACTCGGAGGGTAGCACAGATACGCAGTATTTT
TRBD1 | TRBJ1-6 | NA | TRBV6-1 | CASRDRADSPLHF | TGTGCCAGCAGAGACAGGGCGGATTCACCCCTCCACTTT
NA | TRBJ1-6 | NA | TRBV27 | CASSLAAGVNSPLHF | TGTGCCAGCAGTTTAGCGGCAGGGGTCAATTCACCCCTCCACTTT
TRBD1 | TRBJ2-2 | few | TRBV2 | CASRPDRMNTGELFF | TGTGCCAGCAGACCGGACAGGATGAACACCGGGGAGCTGTTTTTT
NA | TRBJ1-2 | NA | TRBV6-5 | CASSYSNWDRATF | TGTGCCAGCAGTTACTCGAATTGGGATAGGGCCACCTTC
TRBD1 | TRBJ1-1 | few | TRBV18 | CASSPIQGGNTEAFF | TGTGCCAGCTCACCCATCCAGGGGGGGAACACTGAAGCTTTCTTT
NA | TRBJ2-1 | NA | TRBV11-2 | CASSLLVNNEQFF | TGTGCCAGCAGCTTATTAGTGAACAATGAGCAGTTCTTC
TRBD2 | TRBJ2-3 | medium-sized | TRBV5-4 | CASSLDSGRTDTQYF | TGTGCCAGCAGCTTGGATAGCGGGAGGACAGATACGCAGTATTTT
TRBD1 | TRBJ2-7 | NA | TRBV2 | CASTPGGFEQYF | TGTGCCAGCACGCCAGGGGGCTTCGAGCAGTACTTC
NA | TRBJ2-5 | NA | TRBV18 | CASSPPSGVRETQYF | TGTGCCAGCTCACCCCCATCGGGAGTAAGGGAGACCCAGTACTTC
NA | TRBJ2-3 | NA | TRBV27 | CASSLQDTDTQYF | TGTGCCAGCAGTTTACAGGACACAGATACGCAGTATTTT
TRBD2 | TRBJ2-1 | NA | TRBV4-2 | CASSHFSGSSYNEQFF | TGTGCCAGCAGCCACTTTAGCGGGAGCTCCTACAATGAGCAGTTCTTC
TRBD2 | TRBJ2-1 | NA | TRBV13 | CASSLRLAGINEQFF | TGTGCCAGCAGCCTCAGACTAGCGGGAATCAATGAGCAGTTCTTC
TRBD1 | TRBJ2-5 | NA | TRBV5-4 | CASSLGDRAKETQYF | TGTGCCAGCAGCTTGGGGGACAGGGCCAAAGAGACCCAGTACTTC
NA | TRBJ2-3 | once | TRBV15 | CATSRDWSTDTQYF | TGTGCCACCAGCAGAGATTGGAGCACAGATACGCAGTATTTT
TRBD1 | TRBJ2-7 | NA | TRBV5-1 | CASSLQGVDEQYF | TGCGCCAGCAGCTTACAGGGGGTGGACGAGCAGTACTTC
NA | TRBJ1-1 | NA | TRBV25-1 | CASRCRRRFMNTEAFF | TGTGCCAGCAGGTGCCGCCGACGCTTCATGAACACTGAAGCTTTCTTT
NA | TRBJ1-2 | NA | TRBV6-6 | CASRSDQTKGYTF | TGTGCCAGCAGGTCTGACCAGACCAAGGGCTACACCTTC
TRBD1 | TRBJ2-7 | NA | TRBV7-3 | CASSLSGGEQYF | TGTGCCAGCAGCTTATCAGGGGGCGAGCAGTACTTC
NA | TRBJ2-1 | NA | TRBV20-1 | CSAPRDEQFF | TGCAGTGCTCCCCGGGATGAGCAGTTCTTC
NA | TRBJ2-6 | once | TRBV19 | CATTGQGIISGANVLTF | TGTGCCACCACTGGGCAGGGGATTATCTCTGGGGCCAACGTCCTGACTTTC
NA | TRBJ1-2 | NA | TRBV29-1 | CSVGEASQLGYTF | TGCAGCGTTGGTGAGGCCAGCCAGTTGGGCTACACCTTC
TRBD1 | TRBJ2-1 | NA | TRBV5-1 | CASSIPQGDNMGVGNEQFF | TGCGCCAGCAGCATCCCACAGGGGGACAATATGGGCGTGGGCAATGAGCAGTTCTTC
TRBD1 | TRBJ2-7 | NA | TRBV5-1 | CASSKDRGGSEQYF | TGCGCCAGCAGCAAGGACAGGGGAGGCTCCGAGCAGTACTTC
NA | TRBJ1-1 | few | TRBV14 | CASSQKDRMNTEAFF | TGTGCCAGCAGCCAAAAAGACAGGATGAACACTGAAGCTTTCTTT
NA | TRBJ1-5 | once | TRBV6-5 | CASSYSKSGPQHF | TGTGCCAGCAGTTACTCGAAATCCGGGCCCCAGCATTTT
TRBD1 | TRBJ1-4 | few | TRBV6-5 | CASRQPGQGREKLFF | TGTGCCAGCAGGCAACCGGGACAGGGGCGTGAAAAACTGTTTTTT
TRBD1 | TRBJ1-2 | NA | TRBV18 | CASSPGTGGTHGYTF | TGTGCCAGCTCACCAGGGACAGGGGGCACCCATGGCTACACCTTC
NA | TRBJ1-6 | many | TRBV15 | CATSRDYGGRTHSPLHF | TGTGCCACCAGCAGAGATTACGGTGGACGGACTCATTCACCCCTCCACTTT
NA | TRBJ2-5 | NA | TRBV19 | CASSIGGTSGETQYF | TGTGCCAGTAGTATAGGGGGGACATCGGGGGAGACCCAGTACTTC
NA | TRBJ1-1 | few | TRBV15 | CATSRVNTEAFF | TGTGCCACCAGCAGAGTAAACACTGAAGCTTTCTTT
TRBD1 | TRBJ1-2 | NA | TRBV5-1 | CASSFRTGEDYGYTF | TGCGCCAGCAGCTTCAGGACAGGGGAGGACTATGGCTACACCTTC
TRBD2 | TRBJ2-3 | NA | TRBV9 | CASSVLAGGLSTDTQYF | TGTGCCAGCAGCGTCCTAGCGGGGGGCCTGAGCACAGATACGCAGTATTTT
NA | TRBJ1-5 | NA | TRBV10-1 | CASSEVGQWDQPQHF | TGCGCCAGCAGTGAGGTCGGGCAGTGGGATCAGCCCCAGCATTTT